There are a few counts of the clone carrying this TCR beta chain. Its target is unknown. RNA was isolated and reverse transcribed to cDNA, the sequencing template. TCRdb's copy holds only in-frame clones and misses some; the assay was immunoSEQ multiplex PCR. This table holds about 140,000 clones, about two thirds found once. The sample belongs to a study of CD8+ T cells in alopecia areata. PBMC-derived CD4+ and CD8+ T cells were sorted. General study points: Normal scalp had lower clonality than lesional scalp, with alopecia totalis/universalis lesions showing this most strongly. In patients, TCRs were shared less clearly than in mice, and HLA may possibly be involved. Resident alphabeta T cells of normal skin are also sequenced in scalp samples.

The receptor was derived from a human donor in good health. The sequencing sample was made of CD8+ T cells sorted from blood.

The CDR3 protein is CAVRGGSYEQYF. As DNA, the CDR3 is TGTGCCGTTAGAGGGGGCTCCTACGAGCAGTACTTC. The rearrangement uses TRBV28 and TRBJ2-7; the D gene is possibly TRBD1 (6 bases). V gave up 11 bases and J gave up 0 bases, with 11 bases separating them. The CDR3 runs to 12 residues. The germline V gene encodes CDR1 MDHEN and CDR2 SYDVKM.